Shown below are 32 T cell receptor beta chains from a single sample sequenced in a study of Ad26.COV2.S vaccination and SARS-CoV-2 variants (dated by TCRdb to the early 2020s). Preparation of the library involved the immunoSEQ multiplex PCR assay. This immuneACCESS table, as held by TCRdb, lists in-frame sequences with V and J called but not all clones. Of the missing ones, under half trace to an unresolved V gene in checked studies; the others have no known cause. The sample data list some 330,000 clones, and 90% of these were observed just once. The top ten hold over 5% of the sample. Taken with the paper, the label for treatment or condition translates to: some 19 received Ad26.COV2.S at low or high dose, single or two shots; several received placebo; per-sample allocation not given. For vaccine and placebo recipients, the sequenced repertoires came from samples collected on day 63 after the first injection.

The specimen comprised peripheral blood, sampled in a trial of Ad26.COV2.S vaccine versus placebo. These receptors all come from a person between 18 and 59 years old who received the Ad26.COV2.S COVID-19 vaccine or a placebo.

The V and J genes are TRBV3-1 (or the pseudogene TRBV3-2) and TRBJ2-1; 8 bases are shared with TRBD2. From germline, CDR1 is LGHDT and CDR2 YNNKEL (reference sequence). This CDR3 is 18 amino acids long. The V and J ends lost 0 bases and 1 base, in that order; junction bases with no gene match: 8. CDR3 amino acids: CASSQDQERERSYNEQFF. CDR3 DNA sequence: TGTGCCAGCAGCCAAGATCAGGAGCGGGAGAGGTCCTACAATGAGCAGTTCTTC.

The chain links TRBV13 to TRBJ1-1; D gene ambiguous. Trimming pared 0 bases from V and 11 bases from J, leaving 7 bases between. CDR1 and CDR2 (germline): PRHDT, FYEKMQ (reference sequence). The CDR3 has 11 amino acids. DNA of the CDR3: TGTGCCAGCAGCTTAGGCCGATGGGCTTTCTTT. The encoded protein is CASSLGRWAFF.

The chain recombines TRBV29-1 with TRBJ1-2; D is unresolved. The V gene's germline CDR1 is SQVTM and CDR2 ANQGSEA. The CDR3 consists of 11 residues. V gave up 8 bases and J gave up 4 bases, with 11 bases separating them. CDR3: CSFWTAYGYTF. In DNA form, the CDR3 reads TGCAGCTTTTGGACGGCCTATGGCTACACCTTC.

The genes are TRBV12-5 and TRBJ1-1; the D gene is possibly TRBD1 (5 bases). V dropped 0 bases and J dropped 3 bases, with 11 bases sitting between them. Germline V gene sequence: CDR1 LGHNT, CDR2 FRNRAP. The CDR3 is 15 amino acids. For the CDR3, the DNA is TGTGCTAGTGGTTTGGTACCCTCAGGGTACACTGAAGCTTTCTTT. It yields the protein CASGLVPSGYTEAFF.

V is TRBV5-5 and J is TRBJ2-1; D is unresolved. The V gene lost 1 base and the J gene lost 6 bases, with 14 bases spanning the gap. The CDR3 has 15 amino acids. Looked up from germline, CDR1 is SGHKS and CDR2 is YYEKEE (reference sequence). Here the CDR3 reads CASSLIRAIGNEQFF. CDR3 nucleotide sequence: TGTGCCAGCAGCTTGATTCGGGCTATCGGCAATGAGCAGTTCTTC.

The chain employs TRBV3-1 (or the pseudogene TRBV3-2) and TRBJ2-2; TRBD2 aligns across 11 bases. V lost 3 bases and J lost 6; bases outside the gene matches: 3. The CDR3 is 15 amino acids. Germline CDR1 reads LGHDT; CDR2 reads YNNKEL (reference sequence). Written as DNA, the CDR3 is TGTGCCAGCAGCCAGATAGCGGGAGGGCCCGGGGAGCTGTTTTTT. Translated: CASSQIAGGPGELFF.

The gene calls are TRBV14 and TRBJ1-3; D not certain. This CDR3 is built from 13 residues. V was cut by 1 base and J by 0 bases, with 1 base left in between. Germline loops: CDR1 SGHDN, CDR2 FVKESK. CDR3 sequence: CASSQVSGNTIYF. The CDR3 DNA reads as TGTGCCAGCAGCCAAGTCTCTGGAAACACCATATATTTT.

The gene calls are TRBV3-1 (or the pseudogene TRBV3-2) and TRBJ2-7; D gene ambiguous. Trimming pared 2 bases from V and 3 bases from J, leaving 11 bases between. The CDR3 length is 14 residues. CDR1 is LGHDT, CDR2 YNNKEL, per germline (reference sequence). Here the CDR3 DNA reads TGTGCCAGCAGCCAAACCGTGCGTTACTACGAGCAGTACTTC. It encodes CASSQTVRYYEQYF.

The gene calls are TRBV11-3 and TRBJ2-1, with TRBD2 as a possible D gene (6 bases). Germline CDR1 is SGHNT and CDR2 is YENEEA. Trimming took off 5 bases at V and 2 bases at J, with 19 bases between the two ends. There are 17 residues in the CDR3. This CDR3 is CASSHPRRGVPYNEQFF. The CDR3 nucleotides read TGTGCCAGCAGCCACCCCAGGAGGGGAGTACCCTACAATGAGCAGTTCTTC.

J is TRBJ2-3 and V is TRBV4-3; TRBD2 agrees at 9 bases. Germline V CDR1 and CDR2: LGHNA, YSLEER. J gave up 3 bases and V 1 base, and 5 bases lay outside the gene matches. The CDR3 has 16 residues. The CDR3, as DNA: TGCGCCAGCAGCCAAGGGGGAGCGGGGGGAACAGATACGCAGTATTTT. It yields the protein CASSQGGAGGTDTQYF.

Points on this clone: The germline gene is not matched at one end of the junction; a read error may be the cause. The J gene is TRBJ1-4, the V gene TRBV18, with 7 bases that match TRBD1. This CDR3 comprises 13 residues. Germline loops: CDR1 KGHSH, CDR2 LQKENI. This CDR3 is CASTPGQNEKLFF. CDR3 DNA: TGTGCCAGCACACCGGGACAGAACGAAAAACTGTTTTTT.

The rearrangement uses TRBV6-2 or TRBV6-3 and TRBJ2-5; D remains unclear. In germline, CDR1 is MNHEY, CDR2 SVGEGT. The CDR3 is made up of 13 amino acids. The V end lost 5 bases, the J end lost 3 bases, and 10 bases lay between the germline ends. This CDR3 reads CASSPYREETQYF. As DNA, the CDR3 is TGTGCCAGCAGTCCCTACAGAGAAGAGACCCAGTACTTC.

Only a few counts were recorded for this clone. The rearrangement joins TRBV6-5 to TRBJ1-5; no clear D. This CDR3 spans 14 amino acids. Deletions cut 1 base from V and 2 bases from J, with 6 bases between. Germline V gene lookup returns CDR1 MNHEY and CDR2 SVGAGI. CDR3 bases: TGTGCCAGCAGTTACTTAGTGGGCAATCAGCCCCAGCATTTT. The encoded protein is CASSYLVGNQPQHF.

V is TRBV24-1 and J is TRBJ2-1; TRBD2 agrees at 7 bases. The germline CDR1 and CDR2 sequences are KGHDR and SFDVKD. V gave up 8 bases and J gave up 5 bases; unmatched junction bases: 11. This CDR3 region has 15 residues. CDR3 sequence reads: CATTKGLPGDNEQFF. Written as DNA, the CDR3 is TGTGCCACCACAAAGGGACTACCAGGAGACAATGAGCAGTTCTTC.

The V and J genes are TRBV3-1 (or the pseudogene TRBV3-2) and TRBJ2-6, with D tentatively TRBD1 (5 bases). Germline V gene data show CDR1 as LGHDT and CDR2 as YNNKEL (reference sequence). Trimming cost V 4 bases and J 1 base, with 11 bases left between them. The CDR3 sequence is 16 residues long. This CDR3 is CASSRGQVSGANVLTF. The CDR3 nucleotides are TGTGCCAGCAGCCGGGGCCAGGTTTCTGGGGCCAACGTCCTGACTTTC.

This chain links TRBV7-9 with TRBJ2-5; D may match TRBD1 or TRBD2 (5 bases each). The V end lost 3 bases, the J end lost 1 base, and 9 bases lay between the germline ends. The CDR3 runs 14 residues. Germline V lookup: CDR1 SEHNR, CDR2 FQNEAQ (reference sequence). In DNA, the CDR3 is TGTGCCAGCAGCTTGGGGACGGCCCAAGAGACCCAGTACTTC. Its protein product is CASSLGTAQETQYF.

The J gene is TRBJ1-2, the V gene TRBV12-3 or TRBV12-4; D possibly corresponds to TRBD1 (6 bases). This CDR3 has 12 residues. Between the trimmed V and J ends, which lost 4 bases and 7 bases, there was a span of 10 bases. This CDR3 is CASSSQGGGYTF. The CDR3 nucleotides are TGTGCCAGCAGTTCACAAGGGGGTGGCTACACCTTC.

The chain links TRBV18 to TRBJ2-2; D perhaps matches TRBD1 (5 bases). Germline V CDR1 and CDR2: KGHSH, LQKENI. The CDR3 length is 15 residues. V lost 2 bases to trimming and J lost 0 bases, with 7 bases between them. The CDR3 here is CASSPGATNTGELFF. For the CDR3, the DNA is TGTGCCAGCTCACCAGGGGCAACGAACACCGGGGAGCTGTTTTTT.

DNA for the CDR3: TGCGCCAGCAGCCCTGAAACCAGAGGCACTGAAGCTTTCTTT. Residues: CASSPETRGTEAFF. This chain links TRBV5-1 with TRBJ1-1, with D uncertain. The V gene's germline CDR1 is SGHRS and CDR2 YFSETQ. The CDR3 sequence is 14 residues long. V was pared by 4 bases and J by 4 bases, with 14 bases between.

This sequence joins TRBV7-2 and TRBJ1-5; TRBD1 matches 8 bases. Germline assignment: CDR1 SGHTA and CDR2 FQGNSA. This CDR3 is built from 16 residues. Germline trimming cut 2 bases from V and 4 bases from J; bases unmatched to any gene: 7. The CDR3 DNA follows: TGTGCCAGCAGCTTAATGGCAGGGGGCGCGAATCAGCCCCAGCATTTT. It encodes CASSLMAGGANQPQHF.

CDR3 in DNA: TGTGCCTGGAGTGTACGTGGCAGCAGGATTACGAACACTGAAGCTTTCTTT. It codes for CAWSVRGSRITNTEAFF. This sequence joins TRBV30 and TRBJ1-1; the D is unclear. Germline loops: CDR1 GTSNPN, CDR2 SVGIG (reference sequence). The CDR3 is 17 amino acids. V lost 0 bases and J lost 1, with 18 bases in between.

The rearrangement uses TRBV13 and TRBJ2-7; the D gene could be TRBD1 or TRBD2 (6 bases each). There are 14 residues in the CDR3. Between the trimmed V and J ends, which lost 1 base and 7 bases, there was a span of 14 bases. CDR1 is PRHDT, CDR2 FYEKMQ, per germline (reference sequence). As DNA, the CDR3 is TGTGCCAGCAGCTTAGCAGGGGTGGGGAGGGAGCAGTACGTC. As protein: CASSLAGVGREQYV.

The V and J genes are TRBV28 and TRBJ1-2, with a possible D match to TRBD1 (6 bases). The CDR3 has 14 residues. In germline, CDR1 is MDHEN, CDR2 SYDVKM. V shed 3 bases and J shed 8 bases, with 16 bases lying between them. CDR3 residues: CASSLRGGLWGYTF. The CDR3 nucleotides are TGTGCCAGCAGTTTGAGGGGGGGTTTATGGGGCTACACCTTC.

The J gene is TRBJ2-5, the V gene TRBV3-1 (or the pseudogene TRBV3-2), with no clear D. There are 13 residues in the CDR3. The V and J ends lost 1 base and 0 bases respectively, with 3 bases between them. The V gene's germline CDR1 is LGHDT and CDR2 YNNKEL (reference sequence). This CDR3 reads CASSQGYQETQYF. The CDR3 bases are TGTGCCAGCAGCCAAGGCTACCAAGAGACCCAGTACTTC.

The genes are TRBV19 and TRBJ2-3; D possibly uses TRBD1 or TRBD2 (6 bases each). With 9 bases removed from V and 10 bases from J, the gap between germline ends came to 26 bases. CDR3 length: 15 residues. The germline V gene encodes CDR1 LNHDA and CDR2 SQIVND (reference sequence). CDR3 sequence: CASVGEAGTSAPQYF. DNA of the CDR3: TGTGCCAGCGTCGGGGAGGCAGGGACAAGTGCCCCGCAGTATTTT.

The chain joins TRBV19 to TRBJ2-2, with 11 bases that match TRBD1. This CDR3 comprises 15 residues. V lost 6 bases to trimming and J lost 6 bases; unmatched junction nucleotides: 6. The germline gives CDR1 LNHDA, CDR2 SQIVND (reference sequence). The CDR3 loop is CASSPGTGGAGELFF. As DNA, the CDR3 is TGTGCCAGTAGCCCAGGGACAGGGGGGGCCGGGGAGCTGTTTTTT.

The rearrangement joins TRBV18 to TRBJ1-2; the D gene is possibly TRBD1 (5 bases). V dropped 3 bases and J dropped 2 bases, with 10 bases sitting between them. CDR1 and CDR2 from the germline V gene are KGHSH and LQKENI. The CDR3 totals 14 residues. The CDR3: CASSPGRENYGYTF. CDR3 DNA sequence: TGTGCCAGCTCACCGGGACGGGAGAACTATGGCTACACCTTC. Based on the CDR3 plus reference TRBV18 and TRBJ1-2, the full variable domain is NAGVMQNPRHLVRRRGQEARLRCSPMKGHSHVYWYRQLPEEGLKFMVYLQKENIIDESGMPKERFSAEFPKEGPSILRIQQVVRGDSAAYFCASSPGRENYGYTFGSGTRLTVV.

The chain employs TRBV19 and TRBJ1-3, with TRBD1 matching over 7 bases. Per germline, CDR1 LNHDA and CDR2 SQIVND (reference sequence). V dropped 5 bases and J dropped 7; count of bases not matched to a gene: 11. The CDR3 spans 15 residues. CDR3 in amino acids: CASSALPGQINTIYF. The CDR3 bases are TGTGCCAGTAGTGCTCTTCCGGGACAGATTAACACCATATATTTT.

J is TRBJ2-2 and V is TRBV6-5; no reliable D call. Trimming left V 7 bases short and J 1 base short, with 10 bases between. Per the germline V gene, CDR1 is MNHEY and CDR2 is SVGAGI. The CDR3 is made up of 14 amino acids. The CDR3 here is CASTRPGNTGELFF. In nucleotides, the CDR3 is TGTGCCAGCACCCGGCCCGGGAACACCGGGGAGCTGTTTTTT.

This chain connects TRBV28 to TRBJ1-2; no reliable D call. CDR3 length equals 12 residues. Deletions cut 4 bases from V and 6 bases from J, with 9 bases between. The V gene's germline CDR1 is MDHEN and CDR2 SYDVKM. CDR3 amino acids: CASSSPLDGYTF. As DNA, the CDR3 is TGTGCCAGCAGTTCCCCCCTTGATGGCTACACCTTC.

The CDR3 region is CASGLPGTGMHEQFF. The CDR3 DNA is TGTGCTAGTGGTTTGCCCGGGACAGGGATGCATGAGCAGTTCTTC. This chain uses TRBV12-5 with TRBJ2-1; 9 nucleotides match TRBD1. CDR3 size: 15 residues. Per germline, CDR1 LGHNT and CDR2 FRNRAP. With 2 bases clipped from V and 8 bases from J, the junction kept 7 bases outside the gene matches. The full variable domain, with the rest looked up from reference TRBV12-5 and TRBJ2-1, is DARVTQTPRHKVTEMGQEVTMRCQPILGHNTVFWYRQTMMQGLELLAYFRNRAPLDDSGMPKDRFSAEMPDATLATLKIQPSEPRDSAVYFCASGLPGTGMHEQFFGPGTRLTVL.

In DNA form, the CDR3 reads TGCGCCAGCAGCTTACTTGCAACTAATGAAAAACTGTTTTTT. As protein: CASSLLATNEKLFF. The chain couples TRBV5-1 to TRBJ1-4; D unresolved. Trimming took off 2 bases at V and 0 bases at J, with 5 bases between the two ends. This CDR3 spans 14 amino acids. Germline values: CDR1 SGHRS, CDR2 YFSETQ. The whole variable domain, filled in from reference TRBV5-1 and TRBJ1-4, reads KAGVTQTPRYLIKTRGQQVTLSCSPISGHRSVSWYQQTPGQGLQFLFEYFSETQRNKGNFPGRFSGRQFSNSRSEMNVSTLELGDSALYLCASSLLATNEKLFFGSGTQLSVL.